This TCR beta chain originates from a study of Graves' ophthalmopathy and Graves' hyperthyroidism (dated by TCRdb to the late 2010s). With respect to the entire study: Peripheral blood was collected before any treatment was given, at the time of initial diagnosis. Following sample collection, hyperthyroidism patients were given methimazole at a starting dose of 30 mg daily, and ophthalmopathy patients were given high-dose intravenous methylprednisolone. To explore V-J signatures that separate ophthalmopathy from hyperthyroidism, a discovery set of 100 patients was enrolled, consisting of about 45 with ophthalmopathy and around 57 with stable hyperthyroidism. The study used TCR beta repertoire signatures to distinguish Graves' ophthalmopathy from Graves' hyperthyroidism and to predict progression to ophthalmopathy. The 75 to 100 discovery patients were randomly split 7:3 into training and test sets. In total, approximately 140 blood samples were TCR-sequenced: 43 ophthalmopathy, over 70 hyperthyroidism and some 17 hyperthyroidism-to-ophthalmopathy patients. In more than five hyperthyroidism patients, T-cell repertoires of thyroid tissue and blood were compared. The independent validation cohort included about 19 hyperthyroidism patients plus 17 patients who later progressed from hyperthyroidism to ophthalmopathy.

This clonotype was picked up many times. Its antigen is still unknown. There are no base qualities to consult, and no much larger clone falls within one base. TCR beta CDR3 regions were amplified from RNA transcripts for repertoire sequencing. A first-round RT-PCR used HTBI primers with the Qiagen OneStep RT-PCR kit, followed by a second-round multiplex PCR, size selection and purification. Libraries were sequenced on an Illumina HiSeq2000 using paired-end 100 bp reads. In the authors' own workflow: Reads were processed with SOAPnuke, discarding reads with adapters, uncalled bases, mean Phred below 15, or no exact constant-primer or identifier match. High-quality paired reads were merged with COPE v1.2.5. Unique nucleotide sequences were defined as clonotypes and aligned to IMGT TRB V, D and J references using MiTCR v1.1. The analysis was limited to V-J combinations with a frequency above 0.0001, which together covered 99.2% of the repertoires. A TCR clonal expansion and chaos score per V-J combination was defined as the ratio of F50 clonal expansion to chaos observed in the TCRdist matrix. Features were reduced by Welch's t-statistics and random forest to more than 10 V-J combinations, which fed a naive Bayes classifier. The similarity between thyroid and blood repertoires was quantified using the Morisita-Horn index. TCRdb redid the processing of the public reads, applying fastp at Q25 and MiXCR, and retained in-frame beta chains. Under each unique CDR3 protein, matching rows form one entry showing the most common genes and DNA. Here the V and J calls rest on TCRdb's processing, not on the authors' analysis. In this sample the table shows 170,000 or so distinct CDR3 sequences, approximately 38% of which occur a single time. Around 5.8% of the sample is taken by the ten largest.

The paper's findings and limits, for the study overall: Sample size was not statistically predetermined, and group allocation was not concealed from the investigators. In validation, the model predicted ophthalmopathy progression with about 71% sensitivity and 72.22% specificity; some twelve predicted patients were CT-confirmed with GO in a median of approximately 6.5 months. In cross-validation, the 13-signature model distinguished ophthalmopathy from stable hyperthyroidism with less than 90% sensitivity and 81.08% specificity, while in the test set the corresponding values were roughly 80% and 75%. Most expanded thyroid clonotypes with a frequency above 0.001 also appeared in blood, which suggests that blood repertoires may reflect the immune response in the thyroid.

V and J are truncated by 3 bases and 4 bases respectively, leaving an intervening sequence of 9 bases. The germline V gene yields SGHDN for CDR1 and FVKESK for CDR2. The CDR3 runs 13 amino acids, cysteine and phenylalanine included. The entry retains the CDR3 DNA only, 39 bases that are in frame from base 1. The ophthalmopathy patients had moderately to severely active disease, with a Clinical Activity Score of 3 or higher, a NOSPECS grade of 4 or higher, and a disease duration of less than 3 months. Anyone with other autoimmune diseases, uncontrolled infections, pregnancy or lactation was excluded from the study. Diagnosis was based on clinical symptoms, serum thyroxine, TRAb, thyroid ultrasound and orbital computed tomography. Ficoll-Paque density gradient centrifugation was used to isolate PBMCs from about 10 ml of fresh peripheral blood. Trizol reagent was used to extract the total RNA, and its quality was then checked on an Agilent 2100 Bioanalyzer.

This sequence uses TRBV14 and TRBJ1-2, with the D segment identity uncertain. The sequencing input was peripheral blood. This TCR was sampled from a woman between 40 and 55 years old with Graves' ophthalmopathy. Donor details come from another sample of the same person, matched by shared clones. The nucleotide sequence is given as TGTGCCAGCAGCCAGGAGGGATCCTATGGCTACACCTTC. Translated, this gives CASSQEGSYGYTF.